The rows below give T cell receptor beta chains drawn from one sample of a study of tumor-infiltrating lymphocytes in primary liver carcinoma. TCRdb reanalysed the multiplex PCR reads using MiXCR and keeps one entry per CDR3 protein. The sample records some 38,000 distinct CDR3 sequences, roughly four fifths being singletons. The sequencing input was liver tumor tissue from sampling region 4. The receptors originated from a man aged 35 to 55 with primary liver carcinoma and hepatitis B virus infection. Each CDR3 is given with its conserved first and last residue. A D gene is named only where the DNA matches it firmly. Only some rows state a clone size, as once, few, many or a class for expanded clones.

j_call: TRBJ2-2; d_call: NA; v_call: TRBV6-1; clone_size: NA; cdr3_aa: CVSRTWGGGAGELFF
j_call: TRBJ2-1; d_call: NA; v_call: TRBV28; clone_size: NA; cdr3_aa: CASSSSVGRPGFF
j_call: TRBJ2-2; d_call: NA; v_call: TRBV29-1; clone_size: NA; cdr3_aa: CSVGTGPNTGGLLF
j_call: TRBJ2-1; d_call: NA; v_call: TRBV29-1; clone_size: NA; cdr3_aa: CSVDRSENYNEQFF
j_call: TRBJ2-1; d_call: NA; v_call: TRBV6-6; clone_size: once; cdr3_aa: CASTSQSYCEQFF
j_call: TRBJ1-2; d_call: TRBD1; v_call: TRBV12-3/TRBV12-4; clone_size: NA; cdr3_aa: CASSIGGNGYTF
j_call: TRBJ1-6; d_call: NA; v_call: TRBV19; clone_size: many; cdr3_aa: CATRTLDSPLHF
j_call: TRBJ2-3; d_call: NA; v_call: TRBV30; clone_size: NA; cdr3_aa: CAWSVTSRRSDTQYF
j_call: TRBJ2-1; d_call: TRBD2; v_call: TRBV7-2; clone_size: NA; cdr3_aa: CASIEVGGRYNKQFF
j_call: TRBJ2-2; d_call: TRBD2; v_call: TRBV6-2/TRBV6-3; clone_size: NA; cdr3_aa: CASSSGTSDTGELFF
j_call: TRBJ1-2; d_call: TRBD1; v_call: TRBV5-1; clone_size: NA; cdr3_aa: CASSSPSTGTEEGKYGYTF
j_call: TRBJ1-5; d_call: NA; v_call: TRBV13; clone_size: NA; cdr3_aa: CASSLGGSHQSQHF
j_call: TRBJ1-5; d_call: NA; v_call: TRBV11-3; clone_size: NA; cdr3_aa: CGSSGSYSDQPQHF
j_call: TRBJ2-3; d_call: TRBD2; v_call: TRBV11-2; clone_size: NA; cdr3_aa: CASSEAPQGLAVTNTQYF
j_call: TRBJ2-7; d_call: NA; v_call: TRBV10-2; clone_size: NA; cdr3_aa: CASSLAVGEQYF
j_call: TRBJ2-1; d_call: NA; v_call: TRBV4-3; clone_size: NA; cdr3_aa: CASSQIPPPAYNEQFF
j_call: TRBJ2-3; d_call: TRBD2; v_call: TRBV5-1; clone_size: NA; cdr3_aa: CASSASGTSGSEDTQYF
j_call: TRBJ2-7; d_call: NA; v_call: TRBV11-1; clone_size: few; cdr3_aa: CAGSPDRYERYF
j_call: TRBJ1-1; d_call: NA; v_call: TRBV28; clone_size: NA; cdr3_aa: CASNMFRGGTEALF
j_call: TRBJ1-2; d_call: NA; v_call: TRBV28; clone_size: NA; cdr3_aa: CASTPNRARYGYTF
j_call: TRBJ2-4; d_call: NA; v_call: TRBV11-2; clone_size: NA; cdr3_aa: CASSSWTVDNIQYF
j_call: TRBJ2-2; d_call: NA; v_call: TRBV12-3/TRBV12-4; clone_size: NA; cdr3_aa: CASSSGQERAVGGLFF
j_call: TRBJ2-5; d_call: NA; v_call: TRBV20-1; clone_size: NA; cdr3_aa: CSARPGAEAQYF
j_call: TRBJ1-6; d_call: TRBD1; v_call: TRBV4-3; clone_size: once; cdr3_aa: CTSSSRDRARNSPLHF
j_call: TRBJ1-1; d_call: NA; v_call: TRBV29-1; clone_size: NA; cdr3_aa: CSVTTGWGMNTEAFF
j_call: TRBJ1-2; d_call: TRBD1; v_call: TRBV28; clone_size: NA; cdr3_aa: CGSSLEGAYGYAF
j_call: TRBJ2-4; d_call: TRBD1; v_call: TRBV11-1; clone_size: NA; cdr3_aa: CASSSPGQETSKNVQYF
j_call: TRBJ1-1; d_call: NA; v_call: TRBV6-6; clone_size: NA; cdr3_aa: CASTIGRTTEAFF
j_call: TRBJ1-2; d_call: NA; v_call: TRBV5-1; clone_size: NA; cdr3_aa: CASSLDSGAAYGYIF
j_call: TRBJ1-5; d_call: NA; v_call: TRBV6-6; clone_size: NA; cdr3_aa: CANSYEAGDQPQHF
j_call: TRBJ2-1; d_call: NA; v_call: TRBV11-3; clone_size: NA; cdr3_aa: CASSFRGPGLQFF
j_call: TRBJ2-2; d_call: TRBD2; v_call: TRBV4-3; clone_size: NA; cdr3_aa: CVSSQDNPGLAGLGELFF
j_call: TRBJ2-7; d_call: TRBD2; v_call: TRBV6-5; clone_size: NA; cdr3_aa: CASSFSAGGCEQYF
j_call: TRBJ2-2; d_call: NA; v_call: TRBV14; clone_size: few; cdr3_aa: CASSYQNTGELFF
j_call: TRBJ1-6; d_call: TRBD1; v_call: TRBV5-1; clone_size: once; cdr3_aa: CASRVSLTGHNSPLHF
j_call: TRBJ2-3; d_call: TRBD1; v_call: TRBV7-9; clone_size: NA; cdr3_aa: CDSTSDRDGADTQYF
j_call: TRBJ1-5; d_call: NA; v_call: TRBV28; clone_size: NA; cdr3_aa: CASNLDDGNQPQRF
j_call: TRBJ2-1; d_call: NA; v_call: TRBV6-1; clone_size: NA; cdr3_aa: CASSIGTYNAQFF
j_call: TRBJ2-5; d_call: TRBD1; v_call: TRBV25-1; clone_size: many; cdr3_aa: CASSELTGGASQETQYF
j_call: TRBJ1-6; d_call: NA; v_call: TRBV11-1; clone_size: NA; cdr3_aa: CASSRTLISPPHF
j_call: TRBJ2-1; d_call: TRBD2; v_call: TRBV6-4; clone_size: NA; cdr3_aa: CASSKLAEEMSEQFF
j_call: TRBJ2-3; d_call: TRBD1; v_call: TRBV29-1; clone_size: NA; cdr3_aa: CSASGTGASDTQYF
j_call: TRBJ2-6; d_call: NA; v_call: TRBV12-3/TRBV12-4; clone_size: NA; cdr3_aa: CASSRTRLIPGGASGANVLTF
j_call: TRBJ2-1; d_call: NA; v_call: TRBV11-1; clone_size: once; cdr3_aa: CDSSAGGPNEQSF
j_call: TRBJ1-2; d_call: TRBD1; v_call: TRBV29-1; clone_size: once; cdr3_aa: CSARSGGAYGYAF
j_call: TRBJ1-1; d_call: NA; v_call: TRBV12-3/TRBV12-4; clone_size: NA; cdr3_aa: CANRAVINTEAFF
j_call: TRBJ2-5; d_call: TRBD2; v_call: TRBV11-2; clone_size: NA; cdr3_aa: CASTSPGRGEARYF
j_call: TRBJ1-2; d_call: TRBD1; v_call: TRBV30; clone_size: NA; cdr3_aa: CAWRLQGALGYTF
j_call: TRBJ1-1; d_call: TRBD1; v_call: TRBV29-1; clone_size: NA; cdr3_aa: CSVGTGMTEALF